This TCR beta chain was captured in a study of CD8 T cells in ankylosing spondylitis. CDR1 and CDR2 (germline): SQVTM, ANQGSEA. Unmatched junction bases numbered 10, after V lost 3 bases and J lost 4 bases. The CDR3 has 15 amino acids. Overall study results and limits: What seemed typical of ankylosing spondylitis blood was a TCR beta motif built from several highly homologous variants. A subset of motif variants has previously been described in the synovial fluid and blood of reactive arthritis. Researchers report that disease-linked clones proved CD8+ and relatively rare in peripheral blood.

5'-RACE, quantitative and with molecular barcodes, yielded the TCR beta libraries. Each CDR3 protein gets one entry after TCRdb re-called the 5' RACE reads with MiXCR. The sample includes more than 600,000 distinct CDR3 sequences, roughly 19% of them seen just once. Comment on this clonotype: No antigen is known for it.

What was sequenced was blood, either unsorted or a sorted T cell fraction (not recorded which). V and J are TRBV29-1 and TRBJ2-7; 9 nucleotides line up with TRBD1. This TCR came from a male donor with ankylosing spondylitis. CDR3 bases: TGCAGCGTTGAGAAAGCCGGACAGGGGAGTTACGAGCAGTACTTC. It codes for CSVEKAGQGSYEQYF.